The clone carrying this TCR beta chain was seen a few times. As yet, its antigen is unknown. Measured with immunoSEQ multiplex PCR; TCRdb has only the in-frame clones, and not every one. The sample carries tens of thousands of clones, about nine tenths recorded once. These data originate in a study of cytomegalovirus exposure and HLA in healthy donors. Study-level results: Across donors, most TCRs were seen rarely, yet some public ones were widespread. Overall, approximately 180 TCR beta chains were annotated as cytomegalovirus-associated. According to a subsequent analysis, TCR clusters from the first cohort were inclined to appear together in the 120 validation repertoires. The CMV antigen specificity of three CMV-associated chains was confirmed through in vitro analysis.

Per germline, CDR1 KGHSH and CDR2 LQKENI. The J segment lost 1 base and the V segment lost 6 bases, leaving 0 bases of the junction unmatched. The CDR3 contains 13 residues. The J gene is TRBJ1-1, the V gene TRBV18; 9 nucleotides align to TRBD1. The sequencing sample was made of PBMCs. The TCR was taken from a young man in good health and CMV-seronegative. CDR3 nucleotide sequence: TGTGCCAGCTCGGGACAGGGGAACACTGAAGCTTTCTTT. Translated: CASSGQGNTEAFF.